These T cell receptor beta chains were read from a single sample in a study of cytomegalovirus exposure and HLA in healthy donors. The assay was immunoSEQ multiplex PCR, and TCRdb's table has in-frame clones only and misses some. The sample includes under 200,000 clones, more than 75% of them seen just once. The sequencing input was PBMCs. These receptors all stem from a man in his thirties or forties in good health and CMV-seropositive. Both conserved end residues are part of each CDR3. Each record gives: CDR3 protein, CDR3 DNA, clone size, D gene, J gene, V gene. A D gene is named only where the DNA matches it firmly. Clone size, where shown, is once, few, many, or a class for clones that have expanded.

CASSAQAGTGGAPQHF,TGTGCCAGCAGCGCACAGGCCGGGACAGGGGGCGCGCCCCAGCATTTT,-,TRBD1,TRBJ1-5,TRBV7-8
CASSQQGVYEQYF,TGTGCCAGCAGTCAACAGGGGGTTTACGAGCAGTACTTC,-,TRBD1,TRBJ2-7,TRBV6-6
CASSRRGSSYNEQFF,TGCGCCAGCAGCCGCCGGGGAAGCTCCTACAATGAGCAGTTCTTC,few,-,TRBJ2-1,TRBV4-3
CASSEQGQGYEQYF,TGTGCCAGCAGTGAACAGGGACAGGGGTACGAGCAGTACTTC,-,TRBD1,TRBJ2-7,TRBV2
CASSPSPSGRDTQYF,TGTGCCAGCAGCCCAAGCCCTAGCGGGAGGGATACGCAGTATTTT,-,TRBD2,TRBJ2-3,TRBV11-2
CASSPGTGSSYEQYF,TGTGCTAGCAGCCCCGGGACAGGGAGCTCCTACGAGCAGTACTTC,-,TRBD1,TRBJ2-7,TRBV7-7
CASSQIRTSGCHGADTQYF,TGCGCCAGCAGTCAAATCCGGACTAGCGGATGCCACGGAGCAGATACGCAGTATTTT,-,TRBD2,TRBJ2-3,TRBV23-1
CASSFRMPAYEQYF,TGTGCCAGCAGCTTTCGCATGCCGGCCTACGAGCAGTACTTC,-,-,TRBJ2-7,TRBV5-5
CASSQRLAATDTQYF,TGTGCCAGCAGCCAAAGACTAGCGGCCACAGATACGCAGTATTTT,-,TRBD2,TRBJ2-3,TRBV13
CSSSLVISGNTIYF,TGTTCCAGCAGCTTAGTCATCTCTGGAAACACCATATATTTT,-,-,TRBJ1-3,TRBV7-9
CASSVGSVNTDTQYF,TGTGCCAGCAGCGTAGGGTCAGTTAACACAGATACGCAGTATTTT,-,-,TRBJ2-3,TRBV9
CASSQEGLYNEQFF,TGTGCCAGCAGCCAGGAGGGACTTTACAATGAGCAGTTCTTC,once,-,TRBJ2-1,TRBV9
CASGDSGTVYKETQYF,TGTGCTAGTGGTGACTCCGGGACAGTCTACAAAGAGACCCAGTACTTC,few,TRBD1,TRBJ2-5,TRBV12-5
CASSNPGGTGGYTF,TGTGCCAGCAGCAACCCAGGGGGGACAGGAGGCTACACCTTC,-,TRBD1,TRBJ1-2,TRBV7-9
CASSSYPPAYNEQFF,TGTGCCAGCAGCTCATACCCCCCAGCCTACAATGAGCAGTTCTTC,-,-,TRBJ2-1,TRBV7-2
CASSEAGDTAEAFF,TGTGCCAGCAGTGAAGCTGGGGACACAGCTGAAGCTTTCTTT,-,-,TRBJ1-1,TRBV6-1
CASSLARERGAGELFF,TGTGCCAGCAGCTTAGCGCGGGAGAGGGGGGCCGGGGAGCTGTTTTTT,-,-,TRBJ2-2,TRBV7-2
CASTVSPDTQYF,TGTGCCAGCACCGTGAGTCCGGATACGCAGTATTTT,few,-,TRBJ2-3,TRBV2
CASSEGLQYNEQFF,TGCGCCAGCAGCGAGGGACTCCAATACAATGAGCAGTTCTTC,-,-,TRBJ2-1,TRBV5-1
CAWSASSSLNQPQHF,TGTGCCTGGAGTGCCTCTAGTAGTCTCAATCAGCCCCAGCATTTT,-,-,TRBJ1-5,TRBV30
CASEGIGGGYEQYF,TGTGCCAGCGAAGGAATTGGGGGGGGCTACGAGCAGTACTTC,once,TRBD2,TRBJ2-7,TRBV25-1
CASSDSTGPRGYTF,TGTGCCAGCAGTGACTCGACAGGGCCGAGGGGCTACACCTTC,-,TRBD1,TRBJ1-2,TRBV6-4
CASSSDREIGYEQYF,TGTGCCAGCAGCTCCGACAGGGAAATCGGCTACGAGCAGTACTTC,-,TRBD1,TRBJ2-7,TRBV5-5
CASSFTSGTYEQYF,TGTGCCAGCAGCTTTACTAGCGGTACATACGAGCAGTACTTC,-,TRBD2,TRBJ2-7,TRBV7-2
CASSDKRGQAFF,TGTGCCAGCAGTGACAAGAGGGGGCAGGCTTTCTTT,few,TRBD1,TRBJ1-1,TRBV6-4
CASSLTSGFYNEQFF,TGTGCCAGCAGCTTAACTAGCGGGTTCTACAATGAGCAGTTCTTC,few,TRBD2,TRBJ2-1,TRBV11-1
CASSSGGAAQYF,TGTGCCAGCAGCTCCGGGGGGGCGGCGCAGTATTTT,-,TRBD2,TRBJ2-3,TRBV7-9
CASSLVSGDNEQFF,TGTGCCAGCAGCTTGGTCTCAGGGGACAATGAGCAGTTCTTC,-,-,TRBJ2-1,TRBV5-8
CASSFGGNYGYTF,TGTGCCAGCAGCTTCGGGGGTAATTATGGCTACACCTTC,-,-,TRBJ1-2,TRBV11-3
CASSLTGLAGGYEQYF,TGCGCCAGCAGCTTGACCGGACTAGCGGGAGGTTACGAGCAGTACTTC,-,TRBD2,TRBJ2-7,TRBV5-1
CASSLDSLTYEQYF,TGTGCCAGCAGCTTAGACAGCCTTACCTACGAGCAGTACTTC,-,-,TRBJ2-7,TRBV7-2
CASSQDGTARETQYF,TGCGCCAGCAGCCAAGATGGGACAGCTCGGGAGACCCAGTACTTC,-,TRBD1,TRBJ2-5,TRBV4-1
CASSYSEGQETQYF,TGTGCCAGCAGTTACTCGGAGGGCCAAGAGACCCAGTACTTC,-,-,TRBJ2-5,TRBV6-5
CASSLNRGGNTEAFF,TGTGCCAGCAGTTTAAACAGGGGAGGCAACACTGAAGCTTTCTTT,-,TRBD1,TRBJ1-1,TRBV27
CASSPRPPGGNTEAFF,TGTGCCAGCAGCCCACGGCCGCCAGGGGGGAACACTGAAGCTTTCTTT,-,TRBD1,TRBJ1-1,TRBV7-8
CASSVLGLDYNEQFF,TGTGCCAGCAGTGTTTTAGGACTCGACTACAATGAGCAGTTCTTC,-,-,TRBJ2-1,TRBV2
CASSITGTSGGGSYNEQFF,TGTGCCAGTAGTATAACCGGGACTAGCGGGGGGGGGTCCTACAATGAGCAGTTCTTC,-,TRBD2,TRBJ2-1,TRBV19
CASSPGSYGYTF,TGCGCCAGCAGCCCAGGGTCCTATGGCTACACCTTC,-,-,TRBJ1-2,TRBV5-1
CASSQDRRLKNTGELFF,TGTGCCAGCAGCCAAGACCGACGACTCAAGAACACCGGGGAGCTGTTTTTT,-,-,TRBJ2-2,TRBV4-2
CASNPTENTEAFF,TGTGCCAGTAACCCGACAGAGAACACTGAAGCTTTCTTT,-,-,TRBJ1-1,TRBV19
CASAPRGRERNGYTF,TGCGCCAGCGCTCCTAGGGGCAGGGAAAGGAATGGCTACACCTTC,-,-,TRBJ1-2,TRBV4-1
CSVPLPGGRGGSTEAFF,TGCAGCGTTCCCTTGCCCGGGGGGCGCGGGGGGAGCACTGAAGCTTTCTTT,-,-,TRBJ1-1,TRBV29-1